These 15 T cell receptor beta chains share one sample of origin, sequenced in a study of identical twins (dated by TCRdb to 2016 to 2017). Library creation used 5' RACE. The run used an Illumina HiSeq 2000. The public reads were reanalyzed by TCRdb: fastp trimming at Q25, MiXCR alignment, in-frame beta chains only. Every CDR3 protein is listed once, alongside the most common genes and DNA of its rows. The sample table holds roughly 350,000 distinct CDR3 sequences, of which approximately 8.7% were seen once. The leading ten clones occupy over 7% of the sample. Material: naive T cells sorted from blood. The cell subset or site tag for this specimen amounts to: cells isolated with a human naive T-cell isolation kit. Receptors originate from a woman aged 50 to 65 in good health.

There are a few counts of this clonotype. The chain recombines TRBV4-1 with TRBJ2-5; D uncertain. CDR3 length: 13 amino acids. Between the trimmed V and J ends, which lost 3 bases and 4 bases, there was a span of 9 bases. CDR1 is MGHRA and CDR2 is YSYEKL in the germline V gene. The chain's CDR3 is CASSHSIAETQYF. The CDR3 bases are TGCGCCAGCAGCCATTCGATTGCAGAGACCCAGTACTTC.

The chain carries TRBV28 and TRBJ2-7, with D perhaps matching TRBD2 (6 bases). From germline, CDR1 is MDHEN and CDR2 SYDVKM. The CDR3 is 15 residues long. Trimming shortened V by 6 bases and J by 4 bases, and 19 bases separated the two germline ends. The CDR3 nucleotides read TGTGCCAGCAGACCGACAGCGGGCCTCTATTACGAGCAGTACTTC. Amino acid sequence: CASRPTAGLYYEQYF.

This clonotype was seen more than once but under ten times. The chain is built from TRBV20-1 and TRBJ2-1; D ambiguous. The CDR3 length is 12 residues. Trimming removed 7 bases from V and 2 bases from J, with 9 bases in between. Per germline, CDR1 DFQATT and CDR2 SNEGSKA (reference sequence). CDR3: CSVTEAYNEQFF. The DNA for the CDR3 is TGCAGTGTTACGGAAGCCTACAATGAGCAGTTCTTC.

Ten or more counts support this clonotype. The chain carries TRBV7-2 and TRBJ1-1, with no clear D. This CDR3 is 14 amino acids long. In germline, CDR1 is SGHTA, CDR2 FQGNSA. V was cut by 1 base and J by 4 bases, with 10 bases left in between. CDR3 nucleotides: TGTGCCAGCAGCTTAGAGGGCAGGACCACTGAAGCTTTCTTT. Protein product: CASSLEGRTTEAFF.

V usage is TRBV15 and J usage is TRBJ2-1, with no clear D. This CDR3 has 15 amino acids. Germline V gene data show CDR1 as LNHNV and CDR2 as YYDKDF (reference sequence). V lost 0 bases, J lost 5 bases, and 11 bases lay in between. The CDR3 region has the DNA TGTGCCACCAGCAGAGAGTTCGGCGTCAACAATGAGCAGTTCTTC. Amino acid sequence: CATSREFGVNNEQFF. Together with reference TRBV15 and TRBJ2-1, the CDR3 gives the full variable domain: DAMVIQNPRYQVTQFGKPVTLSCSQTLNHNVMYWYQQKSSQAPKLLFHYYDKDFNNEADTPDNFQSRRPNTSFCFLDIRSPGLGDTAMYLCATSREFGVNNEQFFGPGTRLTVL.

This clonotype was seen more than once but under ten times. V is TRBV12-3 or TRBV12-4 and J is TRBJ2-2; D gene ambiguous. This CDR3 is built from 13 residues. Deletions cut 7 bases from V and 3 bases from J, with 9 bases between. Here the CDR3 DNA reads TGTGCCAGCAAGGCAGATTACACCGGGGAGCTGTTTTTT. It specifies CASKADYTGELFF.

The CDR3 nucleotides are TGCAGCGTTGAACCCAGCAGGAGTGGTGAGACCCAGTACTTC. Encoded protein: CSVEPSRSGETQYF. This rearrangement joins TRBV29-1 to TRBJ2-5; D remains ambiguous. V was trimmed by 2 bases and J by 5 bases, leaving 15 bases between them. CDR3 length equals 14 residues. Germline V gene data show CDR1 as SQVTM and CDR2 as ANQGSEA.

This sequence joins TRBV6-6 and TRBJ2-2; D call uncertain. The V end was cut by 8 bases, the J end by 6 bases, with 10 bases between. The CDR3 length is 12 residues. Germline CDR1 is MNHNY and CDR2 is SVGAGI (reference sequence). CDR3 DNA sequence: TGTGCCAGCTTTGGGTGGTCCGGGGAGCTGTTTTTT. Its protein product is CASFGWSGELFF.

V and J are TRBV7-9 and TRBJ2-2; maybe TRBD1 (6 bases). The CDR3 extends over 14 amino acids. Germline values: CDR1 SEHNR, CDR2 FQNEAQ (reference sequence). The V end was cut by 10 bases, the J end by 1 base, with 13 bases between. The CDR3 protein is CAISGTLNTGELFF. The CDR3, as DNA: TGTGCCATCTCCGGGACACTGAACACCGGGGAGCTGTTTTTT.

This clonotype was observed a few times. The CDR3 loop reads CASSQVLANNEQFF. The DNA for the CDR3 is TGCGCCAGCAGCCAAGTATTGGCAAACAATGAGCAGTTCTTC. V usage is TRBV4-1 and J usage is TRBJ2-1; D is ambiguous. V was cut by 1 base and J by 5 bases, with 9 bases left in between. The CDR3 is made up of 14 amino acids. Germline assignment: CDR1 MGHRA and CDR2 YSYEKL.

This chain joins TRBV4-1 and TRBJ1-5; the D is unclear. The CDR3 contains 12 residues. V was clipped by 0 bases and J by 9 bases, with 6 bases between them. From germline, CDR1 is MGHRA and CDR2 YSYEKL. The DNA of the CDR3 is TGCGCCAGCAGCCAAGATGATCGGCCCCAGCATTTT. Residues: CASSQDDRPQHF.

This clonotype was recorded many times. The chain is built from TRBV12-3 or TRBV12-4 and TRBJ2-3; D could derive from TRBD1 or TRBD2 (5 bases each). This CDR3 comprises 14 residues. V was shortened by 6 bases and J by 4 bases, with 14 bases between the two germline ends. CDR3 protein: CASSFGASSDTQYF. The DNA of the CDR3 is TGTGCCAGCAGCTTCGGGGCAAGCTCAGATACGCAGTATTTT.

This clonotype was recorded at least ten times. The chain combines TRBV11-2 with TRBJ2-1; 12 bases are shared with TRBD2. CDR3 length: 19 residues. Germline loops: CDR1 SGHAT, CDR2 FQNNGV. Trimming removed 2 bases from V and 8 bases from J; junction bases left unmatched: 16. Here the CDR3 reads CASSLFLLPTSGRGYEQFF. The DNA for the CDR3 is TGTGCCAGCAGCTTATTTCTCCTCCCGACTAGCGGGAGAGGATATGAGCAGTTCTTC.

This clonotype appeared many times. The chain employs TRBV28 and TRBJ2-7; 11 nucleotides align to TRBD2. CDR3 size: 14 residues. With 5 bases clipped from V and 7 bases from J, the junction kept 7 bases outside the gene matches. Germline V CDR1 and CDR2: MDHEN, SYDVKM. The CDR3 DNA reads TGTGCCAGCAGTCCACTAGCGGGAGTCAGGGAGCAGTACGTC. Its translation is CASSPLAGVREQYV.

The sample holds many counts of this clonotype. This rearrangement joins TRBV6-5 to TRBJ1-5; no clear D gene. Trimming removed 0 bases from V and 6 bases from J, with 6 bases in between. CDR3 length: 13 amino acids. CDR1 is MNHEY, CDR2 SVGAGI, per germline. The CDR3 sequence: CASSYSYGQPQHF. The CDR3 coding sequence is TGTGCCAGCAGTTACTCGTACGGTCAGCCCCAGCATTTT.